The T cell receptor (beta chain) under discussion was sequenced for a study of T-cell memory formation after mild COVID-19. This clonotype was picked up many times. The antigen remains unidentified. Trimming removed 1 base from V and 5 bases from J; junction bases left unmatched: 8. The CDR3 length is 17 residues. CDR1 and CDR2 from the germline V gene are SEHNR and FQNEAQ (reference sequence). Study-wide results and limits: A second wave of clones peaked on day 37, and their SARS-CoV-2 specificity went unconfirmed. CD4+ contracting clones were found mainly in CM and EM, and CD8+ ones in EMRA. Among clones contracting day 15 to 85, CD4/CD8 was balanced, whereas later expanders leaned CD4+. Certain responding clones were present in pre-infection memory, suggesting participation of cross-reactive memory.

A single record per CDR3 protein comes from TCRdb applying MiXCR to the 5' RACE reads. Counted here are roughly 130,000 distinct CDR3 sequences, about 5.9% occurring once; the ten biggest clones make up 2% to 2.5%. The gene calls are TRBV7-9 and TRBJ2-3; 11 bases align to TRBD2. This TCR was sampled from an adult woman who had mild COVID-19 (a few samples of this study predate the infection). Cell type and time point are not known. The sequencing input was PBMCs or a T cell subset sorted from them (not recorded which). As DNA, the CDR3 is TGTGCCAGCAGCTTAGGCGACCTAGCGGGAGGAAGAGATACGCAGTATTTT. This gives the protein CASSLGDLAGGRDTQYF.